This is a list of T cell receptor beta chains from one sample in a study of human T cells and chemical hapten exposure. TCRdb processed the RACE reads anew with MiXCR; each CDR3 protein has one entry. Among more than 75,000 distinct CDR3 sequences listed, around 9.5% were seen once. The material sequenced was whole blood, taken in connection with sensitization to the hapten diphenylcyclopropenone (DPC). These TCRs come from a woman aged 40 to 50 with alopecia areata. Some clones in this sample may be carry-over from other donors' samples. CDR3s leave out the opening cysteine and the closing phenylalanine or tryptophan. Each record gives: J gene, V gene, CDR3 protein.

TRBJ2-5	TRBV7-9	ASSFLLMGETQY
TRBJ2-6	TRBV20-1	SALPGSGANVLT
TRBJ1-6	TRBV14	ASSLRVLNSPLH
TRBJ2-3	TRBV21-1	ASSKKKPGHGSTDTQY
TRBJ1-5	TRBV7-2	ASTMDRELGQPQH
TRBJ2-6	TRBV11-3	ASSLHRDSHVLT
TRBJ2-3	TRBV30	AWSVLSGRSDTQY
TRBJ1-3	TRBV12-3/TRBV12-4	ASRPTGSGNTIY
TRBJ2-3	TRBV7-2	ASSGRGGLPPDTQY
TRBJ1-5	TRBV7-9	ASSLGDSRNQPQH
TRBJ1-4	TRBV6-6	ASSLRLTNEKLF
TRBJ2-7	TRBV7-2	ASSLARLSSYEQY
TRBJ1-5	TRBV6-2/TRBV6-3	ASRPDRAQPQH
TRBJ1-4	TRBV19	ASSGHSATNEKLF
TRBJ2-5	TRBV5-1	ASSFQGSGETQY
TRBJ2-1	TRBV5-1	ASSLGLADINEQF
TRBJ1-2	TRBV9	ASSPRGRVYGYT
TRBJ2-7	TRBV20-1	SARETGGPYEQY
TRBJ1-4	TRBV4-3	ASRLSAGLNEKLF
TRBJ1-2	TRBV6-5	ASSYGVTKPNYGYT
TRBJ2-5	TRBV6-2/TRBV6-3	ASARLVQETQY
TRBJ1-2	TRBV4-2	ASSQVLSQSYGYT
TRBJ2-7	TRBV6-1	ASNGDAYEQY
TRBJ1-4	TRBV20-1	SARKQPTNEKLF
TRBJ2-2	TRBV5-6	ASSTELYTGELF
TRBJ2-7	TRBV20-1	SAPGDRNSYEQY
TRBJ2-3	TRBV29-1	SVVGGATDTQY
TRBJ2-3	TRBV18	ASSPLANTDTQY
TRBJ2-5	TRBV7-9	ASSLAQETQY
TRBJ1-1	TRBV7-9	ASSLAVGLNTEAF